This T cell receptor (beta chain) was identified during a study of identical twins. This clonotype was seen a few times. Its cognate antigen is unknown. Donors uniformly comprised healthy Caucasians. MiXCR, applied by TCRdb to the 5' RACE reads, yields one record per CDR3 protein. The data contain fewer than 550,000 distinct CDR3 sequences, about 16% of them singletons. Study conclusions and caveats: The conclusions drew on cross-sectional statistical analysis instead of tracking the same donors. Insertions ran lower in abundant cord blood beta clonotypes, though not in memory repertoires.

V was clipped by 1 base and J by 4 bases, with 9 bases between them. Germline V gives CDR1 MGHDK, CDR2 SYGVNS. There are 14 residues in the CDR3. This sample was also put to use in a study of yellow fever vaccine responses in identical twins.

The TCR was taken from a woman aged 18-29 years in good health. The source material was CD4+ T cells sorted from blood. The V gene is TRBV25-1, the J gene TRBJ2-3; D gene ambiguous. CDR3 sequence (DNA): TGTGCCAGCAGTGAATTGGTTACGGCAGATACGCAGTATTTT. Translating gives CASSELVTADTQYF. Full variable domain (rest looked up from reference TRBV25-1 and TRBJ2-3): EADIYQTPRYLVIGTGKKITLECSQTMGHDKMYWYQQDPGMELHLIHYSYGVNSTEKGDLSSESTVSRIRTEHFPLTLESARPSHTSQYLCASSELVTADTQYFGPGTRLTVL.